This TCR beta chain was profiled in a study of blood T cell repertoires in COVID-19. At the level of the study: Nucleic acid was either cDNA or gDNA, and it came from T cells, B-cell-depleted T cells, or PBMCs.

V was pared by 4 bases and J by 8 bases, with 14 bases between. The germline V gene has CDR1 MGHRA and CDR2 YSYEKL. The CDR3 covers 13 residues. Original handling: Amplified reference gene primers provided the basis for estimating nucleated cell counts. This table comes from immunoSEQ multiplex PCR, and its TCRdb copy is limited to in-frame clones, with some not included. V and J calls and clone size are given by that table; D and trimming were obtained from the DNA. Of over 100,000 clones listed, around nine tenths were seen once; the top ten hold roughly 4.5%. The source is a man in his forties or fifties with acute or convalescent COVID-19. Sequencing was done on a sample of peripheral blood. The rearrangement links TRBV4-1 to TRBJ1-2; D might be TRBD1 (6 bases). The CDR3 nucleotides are TGCGCCAGCAGCCTAGAAACAGGGTTGGGCTACACCTTC. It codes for CASSLETGLGYTF.